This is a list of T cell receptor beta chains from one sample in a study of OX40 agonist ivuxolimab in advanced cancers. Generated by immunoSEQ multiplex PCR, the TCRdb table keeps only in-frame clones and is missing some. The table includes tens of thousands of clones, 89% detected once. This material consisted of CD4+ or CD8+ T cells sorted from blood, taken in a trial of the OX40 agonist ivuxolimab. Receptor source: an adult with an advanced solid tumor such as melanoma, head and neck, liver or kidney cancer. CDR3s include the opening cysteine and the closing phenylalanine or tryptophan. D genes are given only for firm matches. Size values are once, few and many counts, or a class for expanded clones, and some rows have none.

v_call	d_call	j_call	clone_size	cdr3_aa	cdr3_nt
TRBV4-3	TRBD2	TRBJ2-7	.	CASSQGASGTYEQYF	TGCGCCAGCAGCCAGGGCGCTAGCGGCACCTACGAGCAGTACTTC
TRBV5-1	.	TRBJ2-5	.	CASSFPRGSDETQYF	TGCGCCAGCAGCTTCCCAAGGGGGTCTGACGAGACCCAGTACTTC
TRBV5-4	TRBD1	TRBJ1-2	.	CASSLGQGDYGYTF	TGTGCCAGCAGCTTGGGACAGGGCGACTATGGCTACACCTTC
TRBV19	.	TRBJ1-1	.	CASSIVWDTGDTEAFF	TGTGCCAGTAGTATAGTGTGGGACACGGGGGACACTGAAGCTTTCTTT
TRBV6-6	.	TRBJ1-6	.	CASSYPLENNSPLHF	TGTGCCAGCAGTTACCCTTTAGAGAATAATTCACCCCTCCACTTT
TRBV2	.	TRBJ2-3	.	CASMPLMRPGTDTQYF	TGTGCCAGCATGCCACTCATGCGTCCCGGCACAGATACGCAGTATTTT
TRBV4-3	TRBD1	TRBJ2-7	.	CASSQDEGQGSYEQYF	TGCGCCAGCAGCCAAGATGAGGGACAGGGATCCTACGAGCAGTACTTC
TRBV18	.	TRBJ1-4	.	CASSPYRTGSPEEKLFF	TGTGCCAGCTCACCGTATCGAACAGGGTCCCCTGAAGAAAAACTGTTTTTT
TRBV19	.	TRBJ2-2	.	CASKEPRGFTGELFF	TGTGCCAGTAAAGAGCCCAGGGGATTCACCGGGGAGCTGTTTTTT
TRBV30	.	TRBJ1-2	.	CAWSPQGDGYTF	TGTGCCTGGAGTCCGCAGGGAGATGGCTACACCTTC
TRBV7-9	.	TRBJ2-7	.	CASSPPLTGYEQYF	TGTGCCAGCAGCCCCCCTTTAACAGGATACGAGCAGTACTTC
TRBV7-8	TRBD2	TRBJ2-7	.	CASSLDTGGPYEQYF	TGTGCCAGCAGCTTAGATACGGGAGGGCCTTACGAGCAGTACTTC
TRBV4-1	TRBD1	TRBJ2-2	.	CASSPRDRGEELFF	TGCGCCAGCAGCCCCCGGGACAGGGGAGAGGAGCTGTTTTTT
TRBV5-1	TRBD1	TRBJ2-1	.	CASSPETTGKVYNEQFF	TGCGCCAGCAGCCCGGAGACGACAGGGAAGGTCTACAATGAGCAGTTCTTC
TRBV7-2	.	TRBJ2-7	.	CASSFSTGEQYF	TGTGCCAGCAGCTTCTCTACCGGCGAGCAGTACTTC
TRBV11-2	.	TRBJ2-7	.	CASSTSGYEQYF	TGTGCCAGCAGCACGAGCGGGTACGAGCAGTACTTC
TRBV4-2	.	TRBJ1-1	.	CASSQELMNTEAFF	TGTGCCAGCAGCCAAGAGCTCATGAACACTGAAGCTTTCTTT
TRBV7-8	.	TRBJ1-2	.	CASSLPGGNYGYTF	TGTGCCAGCAGCCTACCCGGGGGGAACTATGGCTACACCTTC
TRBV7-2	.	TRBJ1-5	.	CASSQDGNQPQHF	TGTGCCAGCAGCCAAGACGGCAATCAGCCCCAGCATTTT
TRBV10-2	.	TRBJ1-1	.	CASSETPGEVGTEAFF	TGCGCCAGCAGTGAGACACCAGGGGAGGTAGGCACTGAAGCTTTCTTT
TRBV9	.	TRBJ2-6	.	CASSASGTGANVLTF	TGTGCCAGCAGCGCCTCTGGGACCGGGGCCAACGTCCTGACTTTC
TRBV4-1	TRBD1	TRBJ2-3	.	CASSHSGGDPDTQYF	TGCGCCAGCAGCCACTCAGGGGGCGACCCAGATACGCAGTATTTT
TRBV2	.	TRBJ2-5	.	CASSVSREGGETQYF	TGTGCCAGCAGTGTAAGCCGGGAAGGAGGAGAGACCCAGTACTTC
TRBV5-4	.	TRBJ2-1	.	CATSTNSYNEQFF	TGTGCCACCTCGACGAACTCCTACAATGAGCAGTTCTTC
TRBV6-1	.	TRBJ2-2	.	CASSFSGELFF	TGTGCCAGCAGTTTTTCCGGGGAGCTGTTTTTT
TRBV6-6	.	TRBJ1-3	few	CATIKPDGAGNTIYF	TGTGCCACCATAAAACCGGACGGGGCTGGAAACACCATATATTTT
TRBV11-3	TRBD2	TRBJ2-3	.	CASSLVSRGGADTQYF	TGTGCCAGCAGCTTAGTTTCGCGGGGAGGGGCAGATACGCAGTATTTT
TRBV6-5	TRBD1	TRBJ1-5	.	CASSTLTGDQPQHF	TGTGCCAGCAGTACCTTGACAGGGGATCAGCCCCAGCATTTT
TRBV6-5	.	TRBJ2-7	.	CASSYLQGNEQYF	TGTGCCAGCAGTTACTTACAGGGCAACGAGCAGTACTTC
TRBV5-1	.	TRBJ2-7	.	CASSEDRNYEQYF	TGCGCCAGCAGCGAGGACAGAAACTACGAGCAGTACTTC
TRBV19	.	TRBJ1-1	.	CASSIRGSEKEAFF	TGTGCCAGTAGTATAAGGGGGTCGGAAAAGGAAGCTTTCTTT
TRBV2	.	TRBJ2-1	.	CASSDGGAYNEQFF	TGTGCCAGCAGTGATGGCGGGGCTTACAATGAGCAGTTCTTC
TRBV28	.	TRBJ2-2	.	CASSPGAGELFF	TGTGCCAGCAGTCCCGGGGCCGGGGAGCTGTTTTTT
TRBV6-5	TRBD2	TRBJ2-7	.	CASTALAGGLYEQYF	TGTGCCAGCACCGCCCTAGCGGGTGGGCTCTACGAGCAGTACTTC
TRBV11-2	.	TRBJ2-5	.	CASSLRPRREETQYF	TGTGCCAGCAGCTTACGGCCGAGGAGGGAAGAGACCCAGTACTTC
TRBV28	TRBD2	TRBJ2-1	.	CASSFTGGNNEQFF	TGTGCCAGCAGTTTTACGGGGGGGAACAATGAGCAGTTCTTC
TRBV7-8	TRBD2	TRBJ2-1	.	CASRFAGEGLAGWNEQFF	TGTGCCAGCAGGTTTGCGGGGGAGGGACTAGCGGGATGGAATGAGCAGTTCTTC
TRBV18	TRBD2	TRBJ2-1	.	CASSPLTSAGGPSSGNEQFF	TGTGCCAGCTCACCGCTCACTTCAGCGGGAGGGCCTTCTTCGGGCAATGAGCAGTTCTTC
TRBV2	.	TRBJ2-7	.	CASSYRTLYEQYF	TGTGCCAGCAGTTACAGGACGCTCTACGAGCAGTACTTC
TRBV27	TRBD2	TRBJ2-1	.	CASSSRLASYNEQFF	TGTGCCAGCAGTTCCCGACTAGCGAGCTACAATGAGCAGTTCTTC
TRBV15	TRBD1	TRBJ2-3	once	CATSRGGETGAFTDTQYF	TGTGCCACCAGCAGAGGAGGGGAGACAGGGGCCTTCACAGATACGCAGTATTTT
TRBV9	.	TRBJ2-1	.	CASSVGEGPYNEQFF	TGTGCCAGCAGCGTAGGTGAGGGCCCCTACAATGAGCAGTTCTTC
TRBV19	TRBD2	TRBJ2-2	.	CASSIQWGGDGELFF	TGTGCCAGTAGTATCCAGTGGGGGGGAGACGGGGAGCTGTTTTTT
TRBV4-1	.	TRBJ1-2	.	CASSQLRADAGYTF	TGCGCCAGCAGCCAACTCAGGGCAGATGCGGGCTACACCTTC
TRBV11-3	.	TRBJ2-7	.	CASSLDDYEQYF	TGTGCCAGCAGCTTAGATGACTACGAGCAGTACTTC